Described below is a single TCR beta chain sequence and its context. This clonotype is assessed as medium-sized (0.01 to 0.1%). No antigen is known for it. Base qualities are not recorded, but no much larger clone differs from it by a single base. Spanning cysteine to phenylalanine, the CDR3 consists of 12 amino acids. This entry keeps only the CDR3 DNA: 36 bases, framed from base 1. The germline V gene (reference sequence) specifies LNHDA as CDR1 and SQIVND as CDR2. Trimming costs V 5 bases and J 9 bases, and their ends lie 11 bases apart. These data belong to a study of T and B cells in COVID-19 patients (TCRdb year 2020). At the level of the whole study: In this study, adaptive immunity was profiled in COVID-19 patients who either had active infection or had recovered, using TRB and IGH repertoire sequencing of peripheral blood. A recovered cohort was made up of about 18 patients contributing approximately 21 samples, mostly after mild to moderate COVID-19 managed as outpatients. A couple of patients were in both the active and recovered cohorts because samples existed from active disease and from after recovery. As many as 9 follow-up blood samples were taken per patient, and some of the samples covered different disease stages within the same individual. In the active-infection cohort, about 65% of the roughly 20 patients were critically ill and required mechanical ventilation or ECMO. Comorbidities linked to unfavorable COVID-19 outcome were present in about 90% of the roughly 20 patients in the active-infection cohort. Median age was roughly 32 years in the recovered cohort versus 67 years in the active-infection cohort. An age-matched reference group of over 35 healthy donors negative for COVID-19 antibodies served as the comparison for repertoire analyses. Over 7 million TCR sequences were analysed from a TCR and BCR sequence repository that comprised roughly 38 patients and around 70 time points. Paper-wide results and their limitations: The cohort was judged too small for assessing how HLA contributes to COVID-19 susceptibility or severity. Blood samples from mildly ill patients during symptoms and early samples from severe cases were scarce. Strongly skewed TRBV/TRBJ gene usage was reported in patients with COVID-19. Prospective validation of the reported TCR clusters was stated to be required before clinical use. Specific T cell subsets (CD4+/Treg/CD8+) and sorted SARS-CoV-2-responsive or tetramer+ T cells had not yet been sequenced, and these experiments were ongoing. In active COVID-19, TRB repertoires were highly clonal, while at recovery, diversity and richness increased above the levels seen in healthy donors. The recovered cohort had 2,331 exclusive TCR clusters, including some 31 low-pGen clusters.

The listed sequencing device is Illumina MiSeq. TRB rearrangements were amplified by multiplex PCR with BIOMED2 TRB-A/B primer pools. Illumina-compatible adapters and 7-nucleotide sample barcodes were added to the amplicons in two consecutive PCRs. All library PCRs used Phusion HS II polymerase. Amplicons were gel-purified with the NucleoSpin Gel and PCR Clean-up kit, quantified on Qubit, and pooled at approximately 3.9 nM. Amplicon pool quality was checked on an Agilent 2100 Bioanalyzer before Illumina next-generation sequencing. In the source study's methods: MiXCR 3.0.8 with the default MiXCR reference library was used to annotate TRB rearrangements. Non-productive reads and sequences with fewer than 2 reads were removed, and each unique CDR3 nucleotide sequence was counted as one clone. Clonality, diversity, richness and V-J gene usage were computed in R 3.5.1. TCR clustering by CDR3 similarity used GLIPH2, with generation probabilities calculated by OLGA. Only GLIPH2 clusters containing at least four unique TCR clonotypes present in at least three individuals were kept. The public sequencing data were trimmed at Q25 with fastp and processed into clonotypes with MiXCR by TCRdb, which kept only in-frame beta chains. Each CDR3 protein gets just one entry, which takes the most common genes and DNA from the rows behind it. Clone size and V and J calls follow TCRdb, not the original study. This sample holds around 8,000 distinct CDR3 sequences; 26% were observed only once. The ten largest clonotypes hold 15% to 20% of the sample.

TRB repertoires were amplified from approximately 250-500 ng of genomic DNA extracted from blood. This receptor was taken from a human donor with active COVID-19. Sequencing was performed on blood. This sequence uses TRBV19 and TRBJ2-1; the D gene identity is not certain. The CDR3 is CASSRRPPEQFF. In nucleotide form, the sequence is TGTGCCAGTAGTCGGAGACCCCCTGAGCAGTTCTTC. The full variable domain, completed from the reference TRBV19 and TRBJ2-1 proteins outside the CDR3, reads DGGITQSPKYLFRKEGQNVTLSCEQNLNHDAMYWYRQDPGQGLRLIYYSQIVNDFQKGDIAEGYSVSREKKESFPLTVTSAQKNPTAFYLCASSRRPPEQFFGPGTRLTVL.